The subject of this entry is one T cell receptor (beta chain). These data are taken from a study of blood T cell repertoires in COVID-19. Study overall: Donors in the United States, Italy and Spain gave samples during acute or convalescent COVID-19. T cells, B-cell-depleted T cells, or PBMCs provided the cDNA or gDNA that served as material.

This CDR3 has 15 amino acids. Trimming at V came to 5 bases and at J to 2 bases, leaving 7 bases not matched to a gene. The germline CDR1 and CDR2 sequences are LNHNV and YYDKDF (reference sequence). In the original processing: Researchers report that nucleated cell counts were estimated from reference gene primer amplification. The assay was immunoSEQ multiplex PCR, and TCRdb's table has in-frame clones only and misses some. V and J calls and clone size are as listed in that table; D and trimming were resolved from the DNA. Of around 130,000 clones in the sample, around 86% were seen once. The sequencing sample was made of peripheral blood. This receptor was obtained from a woman in her forties or fifties who had recovered from COVID-19. The rearrangement joins TRBV15 to TRBJ2-7; 9 nucleotides line up with TRBD1. CDR3 sequence reads: CATSVIRTGAYEQYF. The CDR3 nucleotides read TGTGCCACCAGCGTCATACGGACAGGGGCCTACGAGCAGTACTTC.